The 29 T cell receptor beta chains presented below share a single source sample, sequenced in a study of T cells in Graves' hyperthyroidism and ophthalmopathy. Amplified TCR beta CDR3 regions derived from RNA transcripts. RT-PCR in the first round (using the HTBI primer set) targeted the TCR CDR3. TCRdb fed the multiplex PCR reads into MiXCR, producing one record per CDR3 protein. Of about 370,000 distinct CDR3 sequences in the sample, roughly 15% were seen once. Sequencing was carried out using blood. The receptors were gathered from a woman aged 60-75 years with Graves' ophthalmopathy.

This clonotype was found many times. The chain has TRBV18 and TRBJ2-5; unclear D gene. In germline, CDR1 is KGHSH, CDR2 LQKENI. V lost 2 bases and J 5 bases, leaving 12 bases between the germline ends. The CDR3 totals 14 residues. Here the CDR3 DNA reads TGTGCCAGCTCACCATACGGACCACAGGAGACCCAGTACTTC. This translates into CASSPYGPQETQYF.

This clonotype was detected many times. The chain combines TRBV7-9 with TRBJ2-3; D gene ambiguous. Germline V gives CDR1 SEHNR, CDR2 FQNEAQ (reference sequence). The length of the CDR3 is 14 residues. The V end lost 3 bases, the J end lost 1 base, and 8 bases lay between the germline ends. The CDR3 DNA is TGTGCCAGCAGCTTCCTCGGTGGCACAGATACGCAGTATTTT. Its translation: CASSFLGGTDTQYF.

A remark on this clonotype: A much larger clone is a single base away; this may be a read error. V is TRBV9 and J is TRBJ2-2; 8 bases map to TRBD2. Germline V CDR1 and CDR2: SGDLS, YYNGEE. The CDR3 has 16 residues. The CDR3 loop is CASSTSAGVTTRELFF. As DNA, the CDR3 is TGTGCCAGCAGCACCTCAGCGGGAGTTACCACCAGGGAGCTGTTTTTT.

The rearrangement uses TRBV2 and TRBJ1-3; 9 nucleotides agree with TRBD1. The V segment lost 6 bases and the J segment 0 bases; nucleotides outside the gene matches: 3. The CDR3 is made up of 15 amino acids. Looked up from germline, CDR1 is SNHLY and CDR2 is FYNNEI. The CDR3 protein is CASRDRGHSGNTIYF. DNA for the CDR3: TGTGCCAGCAGGGACAGGGGCCACTCTGGAAACACCATATATTTT. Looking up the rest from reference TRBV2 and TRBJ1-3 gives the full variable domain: EPEVTQTPSHQVTQMGQEVILRCVPISNHLYFYWYRQILGQKVEFLVSFYNNEISEKSEIFDDQFSVERPDGSNFTLKIRSTKLEDSAMYFCASRDRGHSGNTIYFGEGSWLTVV.

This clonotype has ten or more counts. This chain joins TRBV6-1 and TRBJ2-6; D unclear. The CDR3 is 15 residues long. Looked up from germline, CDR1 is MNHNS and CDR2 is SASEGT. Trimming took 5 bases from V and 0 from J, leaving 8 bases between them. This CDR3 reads CASSHKRSGANVLTF. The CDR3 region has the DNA TGTGCCAGCAGTCACAAGCGCTCTGGGGCCAACGTCCTGACTTTC.

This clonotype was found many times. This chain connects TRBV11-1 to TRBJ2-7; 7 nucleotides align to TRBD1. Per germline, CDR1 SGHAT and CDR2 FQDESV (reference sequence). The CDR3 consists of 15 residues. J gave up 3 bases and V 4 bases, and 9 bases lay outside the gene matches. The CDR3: CASSSRAGGFYEQYF. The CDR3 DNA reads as TGTGCCAGCAGCTCGAGGGCAGGGGGTTTCTACGAGCAGTACTTC.

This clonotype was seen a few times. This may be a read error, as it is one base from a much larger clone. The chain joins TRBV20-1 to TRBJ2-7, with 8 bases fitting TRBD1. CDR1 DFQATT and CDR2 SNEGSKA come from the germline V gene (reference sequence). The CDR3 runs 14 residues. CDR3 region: CSARDPQGAYGQYF. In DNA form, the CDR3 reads TGCAGTGCTAGAGATCCCCAGGGGGCCTACGGGCAGTACTTC.

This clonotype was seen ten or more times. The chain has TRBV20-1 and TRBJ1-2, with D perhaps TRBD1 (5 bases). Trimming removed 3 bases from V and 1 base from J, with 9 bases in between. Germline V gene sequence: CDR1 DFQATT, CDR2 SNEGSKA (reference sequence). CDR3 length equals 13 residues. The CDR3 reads CSAREGLNYGYTF. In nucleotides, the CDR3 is TGCAGTGCTAGGGAGGGACTTAACTATGGCTACACCTTC.

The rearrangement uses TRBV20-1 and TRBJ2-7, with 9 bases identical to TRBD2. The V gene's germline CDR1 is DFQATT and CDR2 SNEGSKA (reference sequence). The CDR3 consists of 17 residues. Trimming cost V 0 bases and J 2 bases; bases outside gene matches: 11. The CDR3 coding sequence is TGCAGTGCTAGAGAGGGATTTTTTAGCGGGAGACCCTACGAGCAGTACTTC. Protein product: CSAREGFFSGRPYEQYF.

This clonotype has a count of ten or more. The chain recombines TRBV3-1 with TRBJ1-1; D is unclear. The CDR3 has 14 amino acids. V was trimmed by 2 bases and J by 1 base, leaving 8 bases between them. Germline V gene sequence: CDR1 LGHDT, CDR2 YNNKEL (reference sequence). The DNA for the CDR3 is TGTGCCAGCAGCCAAACGTCCTCGAACACTGAAGCTTTCTTT. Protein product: CASSQTSSNTEAFF.

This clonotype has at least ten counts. CDR3 in amino acids: CASSYSWGGVDEQYF. The CDR3 region has the DNA TGTGCCAGCAGTTACTCGTGGGGGGGGGTGGACGAGCAGTACTTC. The gene calls are TRBV6-5 and TRBJ2-7; 7 positions match TRBD2. This CDR3 contains 15 residues. The J segment lost 5 bases and the V segment lost 0 bases, leaving 7 bases of the junction unmatched. In germline, CDR1 is MNHEY, CDR2 SVGAGI.

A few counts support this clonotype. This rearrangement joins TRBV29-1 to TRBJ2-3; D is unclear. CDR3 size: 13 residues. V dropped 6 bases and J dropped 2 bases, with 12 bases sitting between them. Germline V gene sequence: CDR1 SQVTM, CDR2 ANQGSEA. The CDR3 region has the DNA TGCAGCGTGTGGGTGGGAAACACAGATACGCAGTATTTT. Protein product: CSVWVGNTDTQYF.

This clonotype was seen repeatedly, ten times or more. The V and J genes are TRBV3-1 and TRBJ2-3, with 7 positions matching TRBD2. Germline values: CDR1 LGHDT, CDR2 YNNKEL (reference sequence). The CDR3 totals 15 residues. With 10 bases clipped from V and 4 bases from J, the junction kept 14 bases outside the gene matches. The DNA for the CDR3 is TGTGCCACCGGGTCCAGCGGGATATTCGCAGATACGCAGTATTTT. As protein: CATGSSGIFADTQYF.

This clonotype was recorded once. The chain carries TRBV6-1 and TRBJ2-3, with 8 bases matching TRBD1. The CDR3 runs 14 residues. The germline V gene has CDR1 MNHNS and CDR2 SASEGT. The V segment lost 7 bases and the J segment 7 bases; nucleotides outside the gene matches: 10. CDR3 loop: CASKNDRGVYTQYF. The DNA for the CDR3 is TGTGCCAGCAAGAACGACAGGGGCGTATATACGCAGTATTTT.

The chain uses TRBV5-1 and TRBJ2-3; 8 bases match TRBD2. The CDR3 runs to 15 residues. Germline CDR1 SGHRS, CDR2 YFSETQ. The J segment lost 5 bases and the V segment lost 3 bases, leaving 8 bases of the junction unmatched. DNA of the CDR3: TGCGCCAGCAGCTCCCCTAACGGGAGGGTAGATACGCAGTATTTT. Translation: CASSSPNGRVDTQYF.

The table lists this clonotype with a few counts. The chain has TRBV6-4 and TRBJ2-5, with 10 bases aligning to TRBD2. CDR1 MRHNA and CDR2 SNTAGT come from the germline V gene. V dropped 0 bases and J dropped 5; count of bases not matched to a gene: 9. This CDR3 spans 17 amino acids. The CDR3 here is CASSDSLLAGGNETQYF. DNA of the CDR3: TGTGCCAGCAGTGACTCCCTGTTAGCGGGAGGTAATGAGACCCAGTACTTC.

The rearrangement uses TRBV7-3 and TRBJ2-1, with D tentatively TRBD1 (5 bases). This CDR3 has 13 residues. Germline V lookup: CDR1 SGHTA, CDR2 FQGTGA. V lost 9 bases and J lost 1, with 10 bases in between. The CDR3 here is CASGAGSYNEQFF. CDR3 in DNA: TGTGCCAGTGGGGCCGGATCCTACAATGAGCAGTTCTTC.

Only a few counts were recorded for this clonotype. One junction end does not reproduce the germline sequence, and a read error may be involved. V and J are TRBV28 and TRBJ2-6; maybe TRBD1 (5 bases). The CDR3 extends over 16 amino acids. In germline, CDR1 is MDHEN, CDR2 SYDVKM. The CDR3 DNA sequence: TGTGCCAGCAGTCCCTGGGGCAGCTCTGGGGCCAACGCCCTGACTTTC. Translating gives CASSPWGSSGANALTF. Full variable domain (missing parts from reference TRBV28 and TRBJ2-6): DVKVTQSSRYLVKRTGEKVFLECVQDMDHENMFWYRQDPGLGLRLIYFSYDVKMKEKGDIPEGYSVSREKKERFSLILESASTNQTSMYLCASSPWGSSGANALTFGAGSRLTVL.

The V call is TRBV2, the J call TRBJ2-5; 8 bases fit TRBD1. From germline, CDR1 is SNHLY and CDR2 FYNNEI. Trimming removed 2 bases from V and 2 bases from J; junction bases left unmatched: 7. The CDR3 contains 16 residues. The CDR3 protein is CASSERDRGYQETQYF. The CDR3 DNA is TGTGCCAGCAGTGAACGAGACAGGGGCTATCAAGAGACCCAGTACTTC.

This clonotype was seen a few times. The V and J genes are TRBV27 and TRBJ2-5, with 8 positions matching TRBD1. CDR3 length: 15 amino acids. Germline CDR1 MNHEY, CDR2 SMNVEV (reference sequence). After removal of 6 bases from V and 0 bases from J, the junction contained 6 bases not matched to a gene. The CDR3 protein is CASSPRTGNQETQYF. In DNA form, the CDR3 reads TGTGCCAGCAGCCCCCGGACAGGGAACCAAGAGACCCAGTACTTC.

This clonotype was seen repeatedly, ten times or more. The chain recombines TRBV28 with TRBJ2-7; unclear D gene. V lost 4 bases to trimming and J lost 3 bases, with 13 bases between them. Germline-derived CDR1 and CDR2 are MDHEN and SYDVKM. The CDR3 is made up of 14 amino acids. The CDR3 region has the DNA TGTGCCAGCAGTTCCGTGGCTAGTTTCTACGAGCAGTACTTC. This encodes CASSSVASFYEQYF.

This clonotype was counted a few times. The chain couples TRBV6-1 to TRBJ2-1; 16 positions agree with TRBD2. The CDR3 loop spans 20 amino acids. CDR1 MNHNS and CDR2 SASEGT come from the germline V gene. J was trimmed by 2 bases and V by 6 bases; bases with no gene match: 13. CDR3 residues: CASRVTPGLAGGLTYNEQFF. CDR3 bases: TGTGCCAGCAGGGTTACTCCGGGACTAGCGGGAGGGCTCACCTACAATGAGCAGTTCTTC.

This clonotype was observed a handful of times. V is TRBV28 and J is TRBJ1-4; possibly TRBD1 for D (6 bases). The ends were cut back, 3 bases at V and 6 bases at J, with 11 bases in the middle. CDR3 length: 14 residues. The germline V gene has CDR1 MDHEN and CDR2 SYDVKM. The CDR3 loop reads CASSFRGRDEKLFF. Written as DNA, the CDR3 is TGTGCCAGCAGTTTCAGGGGTCGAGATGAAAAACTGTTTTTT.

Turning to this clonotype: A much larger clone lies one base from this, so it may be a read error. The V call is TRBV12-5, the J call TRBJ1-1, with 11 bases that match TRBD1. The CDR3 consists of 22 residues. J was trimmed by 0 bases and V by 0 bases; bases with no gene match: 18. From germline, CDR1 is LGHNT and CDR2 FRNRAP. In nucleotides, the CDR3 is TGTGCTAGTGGTTTGGTGCGAACCTTTTTTGACGGACAGGGGGCCTTGAACACTGAAGCTTTCTTT. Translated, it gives CASGLVRTFFDGQGALNTEAFF.

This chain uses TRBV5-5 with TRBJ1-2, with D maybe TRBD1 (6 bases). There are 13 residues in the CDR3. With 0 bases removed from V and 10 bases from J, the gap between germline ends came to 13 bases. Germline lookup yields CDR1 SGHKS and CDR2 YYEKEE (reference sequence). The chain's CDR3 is CASSLAGTRVYTF. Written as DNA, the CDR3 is TGTGCCAGCAGCTTGGCGGGGACACGCGTCTACACCTTC. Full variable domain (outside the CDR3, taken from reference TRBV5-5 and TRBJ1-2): DAGVTQSPTHLIKTRGQQVTLRCSPISGHKSVSWYQQVLGQGPQFIFQYYEKEERGRGNFPDRFSARQFPNYSSELNVNALLLGDSALYLCASSLAGTRVYTFGSGTRLTVV.

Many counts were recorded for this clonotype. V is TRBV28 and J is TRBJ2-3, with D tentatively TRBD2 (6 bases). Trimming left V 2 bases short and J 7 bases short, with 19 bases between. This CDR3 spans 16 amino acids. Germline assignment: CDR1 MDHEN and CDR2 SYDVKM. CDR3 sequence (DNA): TGTGCCAGCAGTTTAATTTCATTGGGGGGAGTGAATACGCAGTATTTT. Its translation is CASSLISLGGVNTQYF.

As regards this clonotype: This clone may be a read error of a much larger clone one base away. CDR3 sequence (DNA): TGTGCCAGCAGCTTGACCAGGGGGGGCAATGAGCAGTTCTTC. It codes for CASSLTRGGNEQFF. V is TRBV7-3 and J is TRBJ2-1; the D gene could be TRBD1 or TRBD2 (7 bases each). The CDR3 runs to 14 residues. Deletions cut 3 bases from V and 6 bases from J, with 12 bases between. The germline V gene encodes CDR1 SGHTA and CDR2 FQGTGA.

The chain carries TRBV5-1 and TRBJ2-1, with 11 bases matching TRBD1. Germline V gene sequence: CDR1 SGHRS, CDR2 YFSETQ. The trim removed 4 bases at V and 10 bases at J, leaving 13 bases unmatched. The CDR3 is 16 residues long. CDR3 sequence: CASSPEGQGVFMEQFF. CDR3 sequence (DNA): TGCGCCAGCAGCCCGGAGGGACAGGGGGTTTTCATGGAGCAGTTCTTC.

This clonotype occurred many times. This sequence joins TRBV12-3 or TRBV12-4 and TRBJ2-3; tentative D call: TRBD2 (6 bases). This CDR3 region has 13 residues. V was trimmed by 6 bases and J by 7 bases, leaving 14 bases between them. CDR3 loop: CASSLPGSYTQYF. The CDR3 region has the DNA TGTGCCAGCAGCCTACCCGGGAGCTATACGCAGTATTTT.